This entry is about one T cell receptor beta chain. These data are taken from a study of T cell changes during pregnancy in multiple sclerosis. Sequencing was performed with immunoSEQ multiplex PCR; in TCRdb, only in-frame clones are kept and a portion is missing. The data show over 65,000 clones, around 93% seen once. V gave up 4 bases and J gave up 6 bases; unmatched junction bases: 4. This CDR3 has 13 amino acids. Germline V lookup: CDR1 MNHEY, CDR2 SMNVEV (reference sequence). The sample in question was peripheral blood, obtained in the first trimester of pregnancy. This TCR was sampled from a female donor in good health, enrolled as a control in a pregnancy study. V is TRBV27 and J is TRBJ2-3, with 7 bases matching TRBD1. The chain's CDR3 is CASSSRQGDTQYF. The DNA for the CDR3 is TGTGCCAGCAGTTCGCGACAGGGTGATACGCAGTATTTT.